The following is a TCR beta chain sequence with its context. Enrollment of patients from Seattle took place during active infection, with longitudinal follow-up. This CDR3 has 15 amino acids. Germline trimming cut 5 bases from V and 6 bases from J; bases unmatched to any gene: 9. Germline V gene lookup returns CDR1 SGHTA and CDR2 FQGTGA. In the authors' workflow: Reference gene primer amplification gave nucleated cell count estimates. The data were produced by immunoSEQ multiplex PCR, yet TCRdb's version contains in-frame clones alone and is incomplete. V and J calls and clone size are copied from that table; D and trimming were computed from the DNA. The sample consists of some 150,000 clones, over 75% of them appearing once. This entry is derived from a study of blood T cell repertoires in COVID-19. Study as a whole: The United States, Italy and Spain were the sources of the acute and convalescent COVID-19 samples. In each case, the material was cDNA or gDNA derived from T cells, B-cell-depleted T cells, or PBMCs.

The chain employs TRBV7-3 and TRBJ2-2; 7 bases line up with TRBD1. Material: peripheral blood. This TCR was sampled from a woman aged 60-70 years with COVID-19, enrolled during active disease. The CDR3 loop reads CASSRQGLSAGELFF. The CDR3 nucleotides read TGTGCCAGCAGCCGACAGGGCTTAAGCGCCGGGGAGCTGTTTTTT.